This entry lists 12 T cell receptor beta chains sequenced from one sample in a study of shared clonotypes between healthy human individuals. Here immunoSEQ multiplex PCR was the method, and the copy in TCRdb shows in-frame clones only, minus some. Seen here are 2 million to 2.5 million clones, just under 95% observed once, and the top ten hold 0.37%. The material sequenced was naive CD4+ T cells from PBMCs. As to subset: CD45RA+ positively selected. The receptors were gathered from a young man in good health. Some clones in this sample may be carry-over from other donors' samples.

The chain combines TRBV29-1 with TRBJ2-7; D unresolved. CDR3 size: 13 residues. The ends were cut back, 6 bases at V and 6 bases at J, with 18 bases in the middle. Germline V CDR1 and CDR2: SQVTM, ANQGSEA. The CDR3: CSVANLLPSEQYF. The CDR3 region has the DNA TGCAGCGTAGCGAACCTCCTCCCGAGCGAGCAGTACTTC.

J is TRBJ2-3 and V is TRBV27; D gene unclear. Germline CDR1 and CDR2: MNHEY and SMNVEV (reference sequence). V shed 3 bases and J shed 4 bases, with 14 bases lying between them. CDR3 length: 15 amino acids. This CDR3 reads CASSFKDWLPDTQYF. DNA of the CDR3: TGTGCCAGCAGTTTTAAGGATTGGCTCCCAGATACGCAGTATTTT.

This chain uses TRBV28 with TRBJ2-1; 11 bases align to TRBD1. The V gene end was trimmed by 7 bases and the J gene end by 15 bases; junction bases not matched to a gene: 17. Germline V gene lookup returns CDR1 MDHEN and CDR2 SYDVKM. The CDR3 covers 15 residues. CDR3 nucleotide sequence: TGTGCCAGCAACACGGCGGGACAGGGGGTCCCTCGGGGGTTCTTC. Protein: CASNTAGQGVPRGFF.

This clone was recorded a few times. The DNA of the CDR3 is TGTGCCAGAAGCTTGGGAGGTCAGCCCCAGCATTTT. Protein product: CARSLGGQPQHF. The chain recombines TRBV5-3 with TRBJ1-5; D gene unclear. TRBV5-3 is classed as an ORF, of uncertain function. V gave up 0 bases and J gave up 6 bases, with 4 bases separating them. This CDR3 spans 12 amino acids.

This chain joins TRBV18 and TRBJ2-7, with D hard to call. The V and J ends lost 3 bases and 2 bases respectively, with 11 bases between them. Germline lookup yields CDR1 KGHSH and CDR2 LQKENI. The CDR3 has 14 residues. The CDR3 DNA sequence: TGTGCCAGCTCACCCGCAGGTTTCACCTACGAGCAGTACTTC. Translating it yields CASSPAGFTYEQYF.

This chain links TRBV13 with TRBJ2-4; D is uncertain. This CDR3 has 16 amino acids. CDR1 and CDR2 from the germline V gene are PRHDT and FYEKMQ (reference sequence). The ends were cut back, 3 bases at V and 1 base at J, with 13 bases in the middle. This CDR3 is CASSFWPPGAKNIQYF. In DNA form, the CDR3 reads TGTGCCAGCAGCTTTTGGCCCCCCGGGGCCAAAAACATTCAGTACTTC.

The chain's CDR3 is CASSSPGGVAYEQYF. DNA for the CDR3: TGTGCCAGCAGTTCCCCCGGCGGGGTCGCCTACGAGCAGTACTTC. This chain links TRBV28 with TRBJ2-7; possibly TRBD2 for D (6 bases). From germline, CDR1 is MDHEN and CDR2 SYDVKM. V was trimmed by 4 bases and J by 2 bases, leaving 15 bases between them. The CDR3 loop spans 15 amino acids.

CDR3 sequence reads: CASSTGGGTAHGYTF. The CDR3 nucleotides read TGCGCCAGCAGCACGGGGGGTGGGACAGCCCATGGCTACACCTTC. The chain has TRBV5-1 and TRBJ1-2; 7 nucleotides agree with TRBD1. Looked up from germline, CDR1 is SGHRS and CDR2 is YFSETQ. The CDR3 spans 15 residues. V dropped 4 bases and J dropped 6; count of bases not matched to a gene: 12.

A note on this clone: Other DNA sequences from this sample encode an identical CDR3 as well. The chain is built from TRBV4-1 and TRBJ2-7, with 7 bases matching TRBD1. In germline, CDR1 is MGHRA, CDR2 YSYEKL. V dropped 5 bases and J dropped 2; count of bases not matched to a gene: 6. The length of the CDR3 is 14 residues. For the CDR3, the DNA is TGCGCCAGCAGCGCACCGGGACAGACCTACGAGCAGTACTTC. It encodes CASSAPGQTYEQYF.

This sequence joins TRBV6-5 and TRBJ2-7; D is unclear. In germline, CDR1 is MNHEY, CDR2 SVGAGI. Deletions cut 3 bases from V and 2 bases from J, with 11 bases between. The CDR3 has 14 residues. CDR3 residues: CASSYPRSAYEQYF. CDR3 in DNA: TGTGCCAGCAGTTATCCTAGGTCGGCCTACGAGCAGTACTTC.

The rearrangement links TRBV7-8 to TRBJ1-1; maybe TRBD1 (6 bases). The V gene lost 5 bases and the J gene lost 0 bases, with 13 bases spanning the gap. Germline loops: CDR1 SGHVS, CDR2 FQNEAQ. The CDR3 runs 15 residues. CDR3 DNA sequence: TGTGCCAGCAGCCAGTTTAGGGGGATGAACACTGAAGCTTTCTTT. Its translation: CASSQFRGMNTEAFF.

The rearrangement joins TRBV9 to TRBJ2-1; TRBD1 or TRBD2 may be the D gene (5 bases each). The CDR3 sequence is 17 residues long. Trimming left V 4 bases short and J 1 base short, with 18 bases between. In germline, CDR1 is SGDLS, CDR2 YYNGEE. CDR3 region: CASSSDIDGGSYNEQFF. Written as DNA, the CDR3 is TGTGCCAGCAGCTCGGACATAGATGGGGGTTCCTACAATGAGCAGTTCTTC.